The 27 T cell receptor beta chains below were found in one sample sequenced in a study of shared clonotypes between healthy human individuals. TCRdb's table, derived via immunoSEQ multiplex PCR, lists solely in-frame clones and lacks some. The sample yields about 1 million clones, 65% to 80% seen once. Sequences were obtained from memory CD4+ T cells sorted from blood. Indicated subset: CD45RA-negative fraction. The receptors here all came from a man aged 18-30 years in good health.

The CDR3 sequence is CASSESGGPVNEQFF. The DNA for the CDR3 is TGTGCCAGCAGTGAGTCGGGAGGGCCTGTCAATGAGCAGTTCTTC. V and J are TRBV6-1 and TRBJ2-1; 8 bases agree with TRBD2. Germline CDR1 MNHNS, CDR2 SASEGT. The CDR3 is 15 residues long. V shed 3 bases and J 6 bases; nucleotides not matched to a gene: 7.

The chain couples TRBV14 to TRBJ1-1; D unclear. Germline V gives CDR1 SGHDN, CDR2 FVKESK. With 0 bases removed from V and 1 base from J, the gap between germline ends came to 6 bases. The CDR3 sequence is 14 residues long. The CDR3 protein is CASSQDPGNTEAFF. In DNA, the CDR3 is TGTGCCAGCAGCCAAGATCCGGGGAACACTGAAGCTTTCTTT.

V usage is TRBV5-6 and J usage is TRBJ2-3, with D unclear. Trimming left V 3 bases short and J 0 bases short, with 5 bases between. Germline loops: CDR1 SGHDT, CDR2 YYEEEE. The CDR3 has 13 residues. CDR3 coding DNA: TGTGCCAGCAGCTCAGTTAGCACAGATACGCAGTATTTT. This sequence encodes CASSSVSTDTQYF.

In nucleotides, the CDR3 is TGTGCCAGCACGAACGTCTATGGCTACACCTTC. The encoded protein is CASTNVYGYTF. The chain uses TRBV2 and TRBJ1-2; D remains unclear. This CDR3 comprises 11 residues. Trimming stripped 7 bases from V and 4 bases from J, with 7 bases between. Per germline, CDR1 SNHLY and CDR2 FYNNEI.

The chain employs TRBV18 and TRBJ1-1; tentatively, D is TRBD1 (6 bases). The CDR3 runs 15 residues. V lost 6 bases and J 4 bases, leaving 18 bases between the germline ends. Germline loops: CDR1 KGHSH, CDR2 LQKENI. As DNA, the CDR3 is TGTGCCAGCTCCCTTGAGCTGGGGGGCACCACTGAAGCTTTCTTT. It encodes CASSLELGGTTEAFF.

The CDR3 DNA is TGTGCCAGCAGTACCCTACAGGGGGTAAATCAGCCCCAGCATTTT. This sequence encodes CASSTLQGVNQPQHF. The chain carries TRBV6-1 and TRBJ1-5; 8 bases are shared with TRBD1. The CDR3 totals 15 residues. Germline-derived CDR1 and CDR2 are MNHNS and SASEGT. V dropped 5 bases and J dropped 4; count of bases not matched to a gene: 7.

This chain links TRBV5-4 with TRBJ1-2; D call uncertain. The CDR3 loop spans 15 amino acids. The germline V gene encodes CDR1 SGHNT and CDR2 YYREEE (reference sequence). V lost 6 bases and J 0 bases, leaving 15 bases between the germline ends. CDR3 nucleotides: TGTGCCAGCACCCTTGGAGTCGAATCTAACTATGGCTACACCTTC. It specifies CASTLGVESNYGYTF. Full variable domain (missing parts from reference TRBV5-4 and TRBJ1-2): ETGVTQSPTHLIKTRGQQVTLRCSSQSGHNTVSWYQQALGQGPQFIFQYYREEENGRGNFPPRFSGLQFPNYSSELNVNALELDDSALYLCASTLGVESNYGYTFGSGTRLTVV.

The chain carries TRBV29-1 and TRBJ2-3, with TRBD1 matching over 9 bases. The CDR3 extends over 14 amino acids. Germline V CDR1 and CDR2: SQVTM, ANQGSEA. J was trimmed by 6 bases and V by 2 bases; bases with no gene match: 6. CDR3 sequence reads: CSVEWGTGPDTQYF. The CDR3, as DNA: TGCAGCGTTGAATGGGGGACAGGGCCTGATACGCAGTATTTT.

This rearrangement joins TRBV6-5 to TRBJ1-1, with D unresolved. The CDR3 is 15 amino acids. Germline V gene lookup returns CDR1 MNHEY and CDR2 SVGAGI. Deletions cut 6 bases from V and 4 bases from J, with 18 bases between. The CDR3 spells CASSGWGGRVTEAFF. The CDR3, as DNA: TGTGCCAGCAGCGGGTGGGGAGGCCGAGTCACTGAAGCTTTCTTT.

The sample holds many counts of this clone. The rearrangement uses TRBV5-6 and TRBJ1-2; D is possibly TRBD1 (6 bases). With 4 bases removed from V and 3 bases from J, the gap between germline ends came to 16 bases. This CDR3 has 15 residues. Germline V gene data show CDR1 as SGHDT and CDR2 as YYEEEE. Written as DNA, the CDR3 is TGTGCCAGCAGCCTGACAGGTTTCGGGGACTATGGCTACACCTTC. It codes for CASSLTGFGDYGYTF.

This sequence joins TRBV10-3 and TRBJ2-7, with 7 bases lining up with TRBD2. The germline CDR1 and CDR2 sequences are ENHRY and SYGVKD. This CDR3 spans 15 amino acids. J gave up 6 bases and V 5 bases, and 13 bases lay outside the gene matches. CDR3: CAISTAGTIGSEQYF. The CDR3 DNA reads TGTGCCATCAGTACCGCCGGGACTATAGGCTCCGAGCAGTACTTC.

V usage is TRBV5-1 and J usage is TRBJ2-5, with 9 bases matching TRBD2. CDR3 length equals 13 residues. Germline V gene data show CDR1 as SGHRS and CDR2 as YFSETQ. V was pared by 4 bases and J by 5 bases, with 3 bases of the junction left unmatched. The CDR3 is CASSPGLAETQYF. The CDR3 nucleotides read TGCGCCAGCAGCCCGGGACTAGCTGAGACCCAGTACTTC.

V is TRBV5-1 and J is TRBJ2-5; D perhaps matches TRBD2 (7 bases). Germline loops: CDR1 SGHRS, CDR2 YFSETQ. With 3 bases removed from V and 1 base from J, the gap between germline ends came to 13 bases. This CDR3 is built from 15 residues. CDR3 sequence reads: CASSSRGAPQETQYF. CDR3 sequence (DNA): TGCGCCAGCAGCTCCCGGGGGGCACCCCAAGAGACCCAGTACTTC.

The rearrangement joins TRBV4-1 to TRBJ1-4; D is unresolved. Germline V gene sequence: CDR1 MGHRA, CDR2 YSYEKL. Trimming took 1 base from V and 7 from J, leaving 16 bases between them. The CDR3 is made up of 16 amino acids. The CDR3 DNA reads TGCGCCAGCAGCCAAGGGCGGGCCGCCGCAGGTGAAAAACTGTTTTTT. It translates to CASSQGRAAAGEKLFF.

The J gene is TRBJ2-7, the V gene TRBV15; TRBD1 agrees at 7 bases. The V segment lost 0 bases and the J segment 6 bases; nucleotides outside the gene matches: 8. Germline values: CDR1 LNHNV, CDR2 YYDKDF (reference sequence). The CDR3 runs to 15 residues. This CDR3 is CATSRDPIQGSEQYF. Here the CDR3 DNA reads TGTGCCACCAGCAGAGATCCAATACAGGGGTCCGAGCAGTACTTC. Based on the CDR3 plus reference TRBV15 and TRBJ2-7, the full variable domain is DAMVIQNPRYQVTQFGKPVTLSCSQTLNHNVMYWYQQKSSQAPKLLFHYYDKDFNNEADTPDNFQSRRPNTSFCFLDIRSPGLGDTAMYLCATSRDPIQGSEQYFGPGTRLTVT.

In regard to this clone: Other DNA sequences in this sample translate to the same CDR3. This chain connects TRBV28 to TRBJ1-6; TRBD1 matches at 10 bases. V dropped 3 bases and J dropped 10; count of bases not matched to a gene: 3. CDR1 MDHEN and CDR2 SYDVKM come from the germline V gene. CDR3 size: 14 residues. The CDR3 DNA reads TGTGCCAGCAGTTTGACAGGGGGCGGATCACCCCTCCACTTT. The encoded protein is CASSLTGGGSPLHF.

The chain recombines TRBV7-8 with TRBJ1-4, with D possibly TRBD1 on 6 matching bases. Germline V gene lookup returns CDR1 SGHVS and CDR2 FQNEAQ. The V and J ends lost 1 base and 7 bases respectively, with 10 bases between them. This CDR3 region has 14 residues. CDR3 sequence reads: CASSLGTVAEKLFF. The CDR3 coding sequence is TGTGCCAGCAGCTTAGGGACAGTAGCTGAAAAACTGTTTTTT.

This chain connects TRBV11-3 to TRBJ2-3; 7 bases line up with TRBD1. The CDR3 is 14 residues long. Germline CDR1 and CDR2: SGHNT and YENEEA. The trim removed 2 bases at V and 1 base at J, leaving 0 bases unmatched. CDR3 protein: CASSLTGGTDTQYF. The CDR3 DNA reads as TGTGCCAGCAGCTTAACAGGGGGCACAGATACGCAGTATTTT.

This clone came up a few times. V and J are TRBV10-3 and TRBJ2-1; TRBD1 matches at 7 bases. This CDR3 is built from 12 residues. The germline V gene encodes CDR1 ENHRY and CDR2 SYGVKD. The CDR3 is CATGWSYNEQFF. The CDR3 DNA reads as TGTGCGACAGGGTGGTCCTACAATGAGCAGTTCTTC.

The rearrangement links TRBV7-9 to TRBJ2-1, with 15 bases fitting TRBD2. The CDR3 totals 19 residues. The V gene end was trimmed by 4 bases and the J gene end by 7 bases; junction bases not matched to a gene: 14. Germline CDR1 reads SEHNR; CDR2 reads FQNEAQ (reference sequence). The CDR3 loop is CASSSVHSTGTSGRNEQFF. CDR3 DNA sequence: TGTGCCAGCAGCTCCGTCCACAGTACCGGGACTAGCGGGAGGAATGAGCAGTTCTTC.

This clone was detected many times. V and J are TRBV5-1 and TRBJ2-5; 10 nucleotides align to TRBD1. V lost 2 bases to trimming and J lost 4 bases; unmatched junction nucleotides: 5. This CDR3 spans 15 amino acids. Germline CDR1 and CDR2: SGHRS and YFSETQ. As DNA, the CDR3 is TGCGCCAGCAGCTTTGCGACAGGGGGCTTAGAGACCCAGTACTTC. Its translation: CASSFATGGLETQYF.

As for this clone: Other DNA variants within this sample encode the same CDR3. This chain's CDR3 is CASSLLGSGANVLTF. For the CDR3, the DNA is TGTGCCAGCAGTCTTCTGGGCTCTGGGGCCAACGTCCTGACTTTC. The chain links TRBV27 to TRBJ2-6; D gene unclear. V was shortened by 5 bases and J by 0 bases, with 8 bases between the two germline ends. Germline CDR1 is MNHEY and CDR2 is SMNVEV (reference sequence). The CDR3 is 15 residues long.

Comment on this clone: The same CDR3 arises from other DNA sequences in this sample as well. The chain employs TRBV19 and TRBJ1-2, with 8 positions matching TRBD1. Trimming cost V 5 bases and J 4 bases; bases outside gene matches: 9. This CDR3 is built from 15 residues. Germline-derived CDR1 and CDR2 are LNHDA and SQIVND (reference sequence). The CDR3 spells CASSPQTGASYGYTF. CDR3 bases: TGTGCCAGTAGTCCGCAGACAGGGGCTAGCTATGGCTACACCTTC.

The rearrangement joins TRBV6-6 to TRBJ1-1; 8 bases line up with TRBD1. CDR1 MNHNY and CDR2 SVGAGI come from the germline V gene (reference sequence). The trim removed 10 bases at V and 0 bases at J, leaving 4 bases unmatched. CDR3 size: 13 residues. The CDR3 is CATQGALNTEAFF. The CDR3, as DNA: TGTGCCACCCAGGGGGCCTTGAACACTGAAGCTTTCTTT.

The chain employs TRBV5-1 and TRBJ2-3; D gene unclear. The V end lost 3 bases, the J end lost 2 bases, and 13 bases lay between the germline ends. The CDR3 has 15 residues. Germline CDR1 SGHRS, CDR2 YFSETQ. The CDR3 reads CASSSDGKYTDTQYF. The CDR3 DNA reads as TGCGCCAGCAGCTCGGACGGAAAGTACACAGATACGCAGTATTTT.

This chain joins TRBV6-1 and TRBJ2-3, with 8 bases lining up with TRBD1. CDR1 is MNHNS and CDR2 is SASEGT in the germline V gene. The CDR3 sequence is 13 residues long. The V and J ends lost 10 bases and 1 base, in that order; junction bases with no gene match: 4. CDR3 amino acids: CATRDRRTDTQYF. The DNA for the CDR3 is TGTGCCACCCGGGACAGGCGCACAGATACGCAGTATTTT.

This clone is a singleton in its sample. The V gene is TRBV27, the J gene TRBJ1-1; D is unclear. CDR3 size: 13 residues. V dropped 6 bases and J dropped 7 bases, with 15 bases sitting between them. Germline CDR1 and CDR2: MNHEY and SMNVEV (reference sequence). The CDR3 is CASRPERRSEAFF. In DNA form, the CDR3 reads TGTGCCAGCAGGCCGGAGCGCCGGAGTGAAGCTTTCTTT.